This record looks at one T cell receptor beta chain sequence and its context. Clones were sequenced by immunoSEQ multiplex PCR, and TCRdb holds only the in-frame ones, with some missing. Of 350,000 to 400,000 clones listed, around 87% are singletons. Donors were grouped by their self-reported clinical history. The data were taken from a study of blood T cell repertoires in COVID-19. Study-level information: Recovered status applied to Cohort 3 donors who had two consecutive negative PCRs. It also applied to those with clearance or with symptom resolution. Samples of COVID-19 (acute and convalescent) were obtained from the United States, Italy and Spain.

This CDR3 comprises 16 residues. Germline CDR1 reads SGDLS; CDR2 reads YYNGEE. Trimming pared 0 bases from V and 1 base from J, leaving 12 bases between. This chain connects TRBV9 to TRBJ2-3, with D possibly matching TRBD2 (5 bases). Sequencing was carried out using PBMCs or T cells enriched from blood (not recorded which). The source is a man aged 40-55 years in a cohort exposed to, infected with or recovered from COVID-19 (not recorded which). The CDR3 bases are TGTGCCAGCAGCGTAGTAGCGCAAGCAGGCACAGATACGCAGTATTTT. Translated: CASSVVAQAGTDTQYF.